A selection of T cell receptor beta chains follows, all from one sample in a study of blood T cell repertoires in COVID-19. Using immunoSEQ multiplex PCR, the repertoire was profiled, and TCRdb retains in-frame clones only, with some absent. Here the sample spans roughly 250,000 clones, over 75% being singletons. The sequenced sample consisted of peripheral blood. The source is a human donor in a cohort sampled during active COVID-19. Both conserved end residues are part of each CDR3. D genes are given only for firm matches. Rows give clone size only sometimes, using once, few, many, or a class for an expanded clone.

j_gene: TRBJ1-2; abundance: .; d_gene: .; v_gene: TRBV2; CDR3aa: CASNEGGDYGYTF; CDR3nt: TGTGCCAGCAATGAGGGAGGTGACTATGGCTACACCTTC
j_gene: TRBJ2-2; abundance: .; d_gene: .; v_gene: TRBV19; CDR3aa: CASTIAGNTGELFF; CDR3nt: TGTGCCAGTACTATTGCAGGGAACACCGGGGAGCTGTTTTTT
j_gene: TRBJ1-5; abundance: .; d_gene: TRBD1; v_gene: TRBV6-2/TRBV6-3; CDR3aa: CASSYSGTGGRGGNQPQHF; CDR3nt: TGTGCCAGCAGTTACTCCGGGACAGGGGGCCGGGGGGGCAATCAGCCCCAGCATTTT
j_gene: TRBJ2-5; abundance: .; d_gene: TRBD2; v_gene: TRBV2; CDR3aa: CASRRLAGVQETQYF; CDR3nt: TGTGCCAGCCGCCGACTAGCGGGGGTCCAAGAGACCCAGTACTTC
j_gene: TRBJ1-1; abundance: .; d_gene: .; v_gene: TRBV5-1; CDR3aa: CASSFSGNTEAFF; CDR3nt: TGCGCCAGCAGCTTTTCAGGGAATACTGAAGCTTTCTTT
j_gene: TRBJ1-5; abundance: few; d_gene: .; v_gene: TRBV5-1; CDR3aa: CASSLGLNQPQHF; CDR3nt: TGCGCCAGCAGCTTGGGACTAAATCAGCCCCAGCATTTT
j_gene: TRBJ2-2; abundance: .; d_gene: TRBD2; v_gene: TRBV3-1/TRBV3-2; CDR3aa: CASSQGGGVSGELFF; CDR3nt: TGTGCCAGCAGCCAAGGCGGGGGGGTATCCGGGGAGCTGTTTTTT
j_gene: TRBJ2-4; abundance: .; d_gene: .; v_gene: TRBV5-1; CDR3aa: CASSRGDAKNIQYF; CDR3nt: TGCGCCAGCAGCCGGGGTGACGCCAAAAACATTCAGTACTTC
j_gene: TRBJ2-1; abundance: .; d_gene: .; v_gene: TRBV5-8; CDR3aa: CASSFTGTRHEQFF; CDR3nt: TGTGCCAGCAGCTTTACCGGGACTCGGCATGAGCAGTTCTTC
j_gene: TRBJ2-1; abundance: .; d_gene: TRBD1; v_gene: TRBV29-1; CDR3aa: CSVEPTGGWNEQFF; CDR3nt: TGCAGCGTTGAGCCGACAGGGGGCTGGAATGAGCAGTTCTTC
j_gene: TRBJ2-1; abundance: .; d_gene: .; v_gene: TRBV4-1; CDR3aa: CASSQGWPALNEQFF; CDR3nt: TGCGCCAGCAGCCAAGGGTGGCCCGCCCTCAATGAGCAGTTCTTC
j_gene: TRBJ1-2; abundance: .; d_gene: .; v_gene: TRBV28; CDR3aa: CVAAYGYTF; CDR3nt: TGTGTAGCAGCGTATGGCTACACCTTC
j_gene: TRBJ2-1; abundance: .; d_gene: .; v_gene: TRBV28; CDR3aa: CASSFTGPKGYTEQFF; CDR3nt: TGTGCCAGCAGTTTTACAGGACCGAAGGGGTACACTGAGCAGTTCTTC
j_gene: TRBJ1-5; abundance: .; d_gene: .; v_gene: TRBV27; CDR3aa: CASSARNQPQHF; CDR3nt: TGTGCCAGCAGTGCCAGGAATCAGCCCCAGCATTTT
j_gene: TRBJ1-2; abundance: .; d_gene: TRBD1; v_gene: TRBV24-1; CDR3aa: CATSDTGQARNYGYTF; CDR3nt: TGTGCCACCAGTGATACCGGACAGGCCAGAAACTATGGCTACACCTTC
j_gene: TRBJ2-1; abundance: few; d_gene: .; v_gene: TRBV28; CDR3aa: CASSRGVPYNEQFF; CDR3nt: TGTGCCAGCAGCCGAGGTGTGCCCTACAATGAGCAGTTCTTC
j_gene: TRBJ2-2; abundance: few; d_gene: .; v_gene: TRBV6-5; CDR3aa: CASSWGGYTGELFF; CDR3nt: TGTGCCAGCTCCTGGGGCGGCTACACCGGGGAGCTGTTTTTT
j_gene: TRBJ1-2; abundance: .; d_gene: TRBD1; v_gene: TRBV18; CDR3aa: CASSSDRGLANYGYTF; CDR3nt: TGTGCCAGCTCATCGGACAGGGGGCTAGCTAACTATGGCTACACCTTC
j_gene: TRBJ1-6; abundance: .; d_gene: .; v_gene: TRBV6-6; CDR3aa: CASLGRENSPLHF; CDR3nt: TGTGCCAGCCTGGGCAGGGAAAATTCACCCCTCCACTTT
j_gene: TRBJ2-3; abundance: .; d_gene: TRBD2; v_gene: TRBV7-2; CDR3aa: CASSSQSGVTQYF; CDR3nt: TGTGCCAGCAGCTCCCAGAGCGGGGTTACGCAGTATTTT
j_gene: TRBJ2-1; abundance: .; d_gene: .; v_gene: TRBV7-9; CDR3aa: CASSLIGRERDEQFF; CDR3nt: TGTGCCAGCAGCTTAATAGGCAGAGAGCGGGATGAGCAGTTCTTC
j_gene: TRBJ2-3; abundance: .; d_gene: TRBD2; v_gene: TRBV9; CDR3aa: CASSVALAGVTGTDTQYF; CDR3nt: TGTGCCAGCAGCGTAGCACTAGCGGGAGTCACCGGGACAGATACGCAGTATTTT
j_gene: TRBJ2-2; abundance: .; d_gene: .; v_gene: TRBV5-1; CDR3aa: CASSLLVGRNTGELFF; CDR3nt: TGCGCCAGCAGCCTGCTGGTGGGGAGAAACACCGGGGAGCTGTTTTTT
j_gene: TRBJ2-5; abundance: .; d_gene: .; v_gene: TRBV6-5; CDR3aa: CASSYSRAQETQYF; CDR3nt: TGTGCCAGCAGTTACTCCAGGGCTCAAGAGACCCAGTACTTC
j_gene: TRBJ1-2; abundance: .; d_gene: .; v_gene: TRBV5-7; CDR3aa: CASSQGGLDGYTF; CDR3nt: TGTGCCAGCAGTCAGGGAGGCCTCGATGGCTACACCTTC
j_gene: TRBJ1-5; abundance: .; d_gene: TRBD1; v_gene: TRBV15; CDR3aa: CATSRQTGANQPQHF; CDR3nt: TGTGCCACCAGCAGGCAGACAGGGGCCAATCAGCCCCAGCATTTT